The 22 T cell receptor beta chains listed next were all sequenced from one sample in a study of T cell repertoires in cytomegalovirus infection. TCRdb ran MiXCR on the reads and lists one entry per CDR3 protein. The data contain about 740,000 distinct CDR3 sequences, 35% to 45% of them singletons. Sample: PBMCs. These receptors originate from a human donor in good health (CMV status not recorded). Some clones in this sample may be carry-over from other donors' samples.

The table lists this clonotype with a few counts. This rearrangement joins TRBV7-9 to TRBJ2-6; D not certain. V dropped 4 bases and J dropped 11 bases, with 18 bases sitting between them. This CDR3 has 15 amino acids. Germline V CDR1 and CDR2: SEHNR, FQNEAQ (reference sequence). The CDR3 sequence is CASSSSGDPGHVLTF. Written as DNA, the CDR3 is TGTGCCAGCAGCTCGTCCGGCGATCCCGGCCACGTCCTGACTTTC.

The chain joins TRBV29-1 to TRBJ1-1, with D tentatively TRBD1 (5 bases). Trimming cost V 4 bases and J 11 bases, with 11 bases left between them. The CDR3 runs 10 residues. Germline CDR1 reads SQVTM; CDR2 reads ANQGSEA. The CDR3 bases are TGCAGCGTTGTGGGACCTTCGGCTTTCTTT. Protein: CSVVGPSAFF.

CDR3 region: CASSGGAGGYNEQFF. The CDR3 coding sequence is TGTGCCAGCAGTGGGGGCGCGGGGGGATACAATGAGCAGTTCTTC. The chain links TRBV2 to TRBJ2-1; 8 positions match TRBD2. Germline V CDR1 and CDR2: SNHLY, FYNNEI. After removal of 4 bases from V and 4 bases from J, the junction contained 6 bases not matched to a gene. CDR3 length: 15 residues.

The rearrangement uses TRBV29-1 and TRBJ2-5; 12 positions match TRBD1. Per the germline V gene, CDR1 is SQVTM and CDR2 is ANQGSEA. Trimming took 3 bases from V and 0 from J; bases not matched to a gene: 8. The CDR3 consists of 17 residues. In DNA, the CDR3 is TGCAGCGTTGAGGGGACAGGGGGCGAATTTTACCAAGAGACCCAGTACTTC. Translation gives CSVEGTGGEFYQETQYF.

This clonotype was seen a handful of times. This chain joins TRBV27 and TRBJ2-5; maybe TRBD1 (8 bases). Trimming left V 5 bases short and J 4 bases short, with 20 bases between. The CDR3 totals 16 residues. Germline loops: CDR1 MNHEY, CDR2 SMNVEV (reference sequence). The CDR3, as DNA: TGTGCCAGCAGTCTACCCGGACAGGGAGGGAGAGAGACCCAGTACTTC. Translated: CASSLPGQGGRETQYF.

The chain recombines TRBV2 with TRBJ1-1; possible D gene TRBD1, 5 bases. The CDR3 totals 13 residues. Germline CDR1 and CDR2: SNHLY and FYNNEI. Trimming took off 6 bases at V and 7 bases at J, with 15 bases between the two ends. CDR3: CASSVDSTSEAFF. The CDR3 DNA follows: TGTGCCAGCAGCGTTGACAGTACTAGTGAAGCTTTCTTT.

Comment on this clonotype: Just one base apart from a much larger clone, this may be a read error. The chain is built from TRBV7-6 and TRBJ1-1; 8 positions agree with TRBD1. CDR3 length: 15 amino acids. CDR1 SGHVS and CDR2 FNYEAQ come from the germline V gene. CDR3: CASTDRTGMNTDAFF. The CDR3 nucleotides read TGTGCCAGCACCGACCGGACAGGGATGAACACTGACGCTTTCTTT.

The chain employs TRBV6-1 and TRBJ1-2; D gene uncertain. Germline V gives CDR1 MNHNS, CDR2 SASEGT. CDR3 size: 13 residues. V was trimmed by 3 bases and J by 4 bases, leaving 9 bases between them. The CDR3 loop is CASSEAQPYGYTF. CDR3 bases: TGTGCCAGCAGTGAGGCTCAACCCTATGGCTACACCTTC.

This clonotype appeared a single time. V and J are TRBV20-1 and TRBJ1-6; D is possibly TRBD1 (6 bases). The CDR3 extends over 14 amino acids. Germline CDR1 is DFQATT and CDR2 is SNEGSKA (reference sequence). Trimming pared 0 bases from V and 10 bases from J, leaving 13 bases between. The CDR3 reads CSARESGGASPLHF. The CDR3 DNA sequence: TGCAGTGCTAGAGAATCGGGGGGCGCGTCACCCCTCCACTTT.

Only a few counts were recorded for this clonotype. The chain has TRBV12-3 or TRBV12-4 and TRBJ2-1, with D unresolved. The CDR3 is 14 residues long. V lost 2 bases and J 3 bases, leaving 8 bases between the germline ends. CDR3 nucleotide sequence: TGTGCCAGCAGTTTAATGGTTGGCTACAATGAGCAGTTCTTC. It translates to CASSLMVGYNEQFF.

The chain carries TRBV29-1 and TRBJ1-1, with a weak D call TRBD1 (5 bases). The V gene lost 6 bases and the J gene lost 7 bases, with 18 bases spanning the gap. The CDR3 spans 13 residues. Germline lookup yields CDR1 SQVTM and CDR2 ANQGSEA. This CDR3 is CSVWSGVGGEAFF. CDR3 nucleotides: TGCAGCGTCTGGTCCGGGGTTGGGGGTGAAGCTTTCTTT.

About this clonotype: One junction end disagrees with the germline gene, perhaps due to a read error. This CDR3 reads CSSGYSQGTDHPHHF. The CDR3 DNA follows: TGTTCCAGCGGTTATTCGCAGGGGACGGATCATCCCCATCATTTT. The genes are TRBV28 and TRBJ1-5; D is perhaps TRBD1 (6 bases). The CDR3 extends over 15 amino acids. CDR1 MDHEN and CDR2 SYDVKM come from the germline V gene.

There are many counts of this clonotype. The chain recombines TRBV12-3 or TRBV12-4 with TRBJ2-6, with D unresolved. V dropped 8 bases and J dropped 1 base, with 9 bases sitting between them. The CDR3 consists of 14 residues. The CDR3 protein is CASGFKSGANVLTF. CDR3 in DNA: TGTGCCAGCGGGTTTAAGTCTGGGGCCAACGTCCTGACTTTC.

This clonotype appeared a single time. The chain couples TRBV12-5 to TRBJ2-2, with 7 bases lining up with TRBD1. CDR1 LGHNT and CDR2 FRNRAP come from the germline V gene. The CDR3 covers 17 residues. With V trimmed by 4 bases and J by 2 bases, 10 bases remained unmatched. CDR3 sequence: CASGSTLGQVNTGELFF. CDR3 nucleotides: TGTGCTAGTGGTTCCACCTTAGGACAGGTCAACACCGGGGAGCTGTTTTTT. The entire variable domain, with the rest obtained from reference TRBV12-5 and TRBJ2-2, is as follows: DARVTQTPRHKVTEMGQEVTMRCQPILGHNTVFWYRQTMMQGLELLAYFRNRAPLDDSGMPKDRFSAEMPDATLATLKIQPSEPRDSAVYFCASGSTLGQVNTGELFFGEGSRLTVL.

The chain links TRBV19 to TRBJ1-3, with unresolved D. The germline V gene encodes CDR1 LNHDA and CDR2 SQIVND (reference sequence). Trimming removed 8 bases from V and 0 bases from J, with 14 bases in between. The CDR3 has 15 residues. CDR3 protein: CASGSGLTSGNTIYF. The CDR3 region has the DNA TGTGCCAGTGGATCCGGACTTACCTCTGGAAACACCATATATTTT.

V usage is TRBV12-5 and J usage is TRBJ2-2; D unclear. This CDR3 is built from 12 residues. V was cut by 1 base and J by 6 bases, with 3 bases left in between. The germline V gene has CDR1 LGHNT and CDR2 FRNRAP. This chain's CDR3 is CASGLGPGELFF. The CDR3 coding sequence is TGTGCTAGTGGTTTGGGTCCCGGGGAGCTGTTTTTT.

The chain is built from TRBV27 and TRBJ1-2; a weak D match, TRBD1 (5 bases). The V end lost 3 bases, the J end lost 2 bases, and 25 bases lay between the germline ends. The CDR3 covers 19 residues. CDR1 and CDR2 (germline): MNHEY, SMNVEV (reference sequence). CDR3 residues: CASSFEIGKRDQINYGYTF. As DNA, the CDR3 is TGTGCCAGCAGTTTTGAGATCGGTAAGAGGGACCAAATAAACTATGGCTACACCTTC.

The genes are TRBV6-2 or TRBV6-3 and TRBJ2-3; 9 nucleotides agree with TRBD2. Germline values: CDR1 MNHEY, CDR2 SVGEGT. V trimming: 5 bases; J trimming: 4 bases; junction bases outside the gene matches: 13. The length of the CDR3 is 17 residues. The chain's CDR3 is CASSQPPSGGRADTQYF. The CDR3 coding sequence is TGTGCCAGCAGTCAGCCCCCCAGCGGGGGGAGGGCAGATACGCAGTATTTT.

This clonotype was detected only a few times. This chain uses TRBV5-4 with TRBJ1-1; TRBD1 might be the D (5 bases). V was shortened by 0 bases and J by 2 bases, with 11 bases between the two germline ends. CDR3 size: 15 residues. Germline V CDR1 and CDR2: SGHNT, YYREEE (reference sequence). CDR3 in DNA: TGTGCCAGCAGCTTGGAAGGGGTGGTTAACACTGAAGCTTTCTTT. This sequence encodes CASSLEGVVNTEAFF.

The V and J genes are TRBV11-2 and TRBJ2-6, with D tentatively TRBD2 (6 bases). Germline V gene lookup returns CDR1 SGHAT and CDR2 FQNNGV. V gave up 5 bases and J gave up 2 bases, with 16 bases separating them. The CDR3 is 17 residues long. CDR3 region: CASSPGLGGAGANVLTF. Written as DNA, the CDR3 is TGTGCCAGCAGCCCAGGACTTGGCGGGGCTGGGGCCAACGTCCTGACTTTC.

The chain carries TRBV28 and TRBJ2-7; D is tentatively TRBD1 or TRBD2 (6 bases each). The CDR3 extends over 11 amino acids. Trimming shortened V by 8 bases and J by 3 bases, and 8 bases separated the two germline ends. Germline values: CDR1 MDHEN, CDR2 SYDVKM. CDR3 sequence reads: CASGGHYEQYF. The CDR3 nucleotides are TGTGCCAGCGGGGGGCACTACGAGCAGTACTTC.

This clonotype was seen only a few times. The V and J genes are TRBV28 and TRBJ2-2; D remains unclear. The CDR3 totals 15 residues. The V gene lost 5 bases and the J gene lost 0 bases, with 10 bases spanning the gap. Per the germline V gene, CDR1 is MDHEN and CDR2 is SYDVKM. The CDR3 region has the DNA TGTGCCAGCAGTAGAACAGATACGAACACCGGGGAGCTGTTTTTT. Translating gives CASSRTDTNTGELFF.